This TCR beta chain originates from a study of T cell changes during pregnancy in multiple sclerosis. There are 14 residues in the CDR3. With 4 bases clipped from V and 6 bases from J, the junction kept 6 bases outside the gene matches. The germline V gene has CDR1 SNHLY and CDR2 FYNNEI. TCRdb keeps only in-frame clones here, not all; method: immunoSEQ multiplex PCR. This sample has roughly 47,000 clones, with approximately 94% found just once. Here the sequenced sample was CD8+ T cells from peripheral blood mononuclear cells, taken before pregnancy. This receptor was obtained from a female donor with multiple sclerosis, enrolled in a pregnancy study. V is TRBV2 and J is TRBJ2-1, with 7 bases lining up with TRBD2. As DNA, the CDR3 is TGTGCCAGCAGTGTAGGGCTAGCGGCCAATGAGCAGTTCTTC. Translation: CASSVGLAANEQFF. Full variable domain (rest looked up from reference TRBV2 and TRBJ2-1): EPEVTQTPSHQVTQMGQEVILRCVPISNHLYFYWYRQILGQKVEFLVSFYNNEISEKSEIFDDQFSVERPDGSNFTLKIRSTKLEDSAMYFCASSVGLAANEQFFGPGTRLTVL.